The rows below give T cell receptor beta chains drawn from one sample of a study of cytomegalovirus exposure and HLA in healthy donors. Sequencing used immunoSEQ multiplex PCR; TCRdb keeps in-frame clones, though not all of them. The data show fewer than 200,000 clones, with around 77% seen just once and around 2.4% held by the top ten. Sequencing used PBMCs. All receptors come from a man aged 55 to 70 in good health and CMV-seronegative. Each CDR3 is given with its conserved first and last residue. The order of the fields is J gene, CDR3 length, V gene, clone size, D gene, CDR3 DNA, CDR3 protein. The D gene is left open where the match is weak. Size tells how often a clone was seen (once, few, many) or the class of an expanded clone, and some rows leave it out.

TRBJ1-2	14	TRBV5-4	once	-	TGTGCCAGCAGCTTAAAGGGAGTAAGCTATGGCTACACCTTC	CASSLKGVSYGYTF
TRBJ1-2	13	TRBV7-9	-	-	TGTGCCAGCAGCCCATCAACTAACTATGGCTACACCTTC	CASSPSTNYGYTF
TRBJ2-3	16	TRBV7-9	few	TRBD1	TGTGCCAGCAGCCCCCGGGACAGCCATGCCACAGATACGCAGTATTTT	CASSPRDSHATDTQYF
TRBJ1-2	13	TRBV12-5	once	-	TGTGCTAGTGCCCCCGGGATGACCTATGGCTACACCTTC	CASAPGMTYGYTF
TRBJ1-4	13	TRBV11-2	-	-	TGTGCCAGCAGCTTACGGGGGAATGAAAAACTGTTTTTT	CASSLRGNEKLFF
TRBJ2-3	18	TRBV4-1	-	TRBD2	TGCGCCAGCAGCCGATCCGGACTAGCGGGGGGTGGGACAGATACGCAGTATTTT	CASSRSGLAGGGTDTQYF
TRBJ1-2	14	TRBV5-6	-	-	TGTGCCAGCAACCTAATCCGGGGAAACTATGGCTACACCTTC	CASNLIRGNYGYTF
TRBJ2-5	13	TRBV7-9	-	-	TGTGCCAGCAGCCCTACAGGGCGGGAGACCCAGTACTTC	CASSPTGRETQYF
TRBJ2-5	16	TRBV7-5	-	-	-	CVRSAFGRGNQETQYF
TRBJ1-1	16	TRBV6-6	-	-	TGTGCCAGCAGTTACAATATGGCAGTCATGAACACTGAAGCTTTCTTT	CASSYNMAVMNTEAFF
TRBJ2-7	16	TRBV10-3	once	TRBD1	TGTGCCATCAGTGAGTCCGGGACAGGGGGTCCCTACGAGCAGTACTTC	CAISESGTGGPYEQYF
TRBJ2-2	15	TRBV19	-	-	TGTGCCAGTAGTAGCCGGGCCGGGGTAACCGGGGAGCTGTTTTTT	CASSSRAGVTGELFF
TRBJ2-2	16	TRBV2	few	TRBD2	TGTGCCAGCAGTGTTGCCAGCGGGAGGGCCCTCGGGGAGCTGTTTTTT	CASSVASGRALGELFF
TRBJ1-2	15	TRBV5-4	-	TRBD1	TGTGCCAGCAGCCCCCCCGGGACAGGGGGCCGTTGGGGCACCTTC	CASSPPGTGGRWGTF
TRBJ2-7	13	TRBV5-6	-	-	TGTGCCAGCAGCTTTACAGGGTCCTACGAGCAGTACTTC	CASSFTGSYEQYF
TRBJ2-5	15	TRBV7-3	-	TRBD1	TGTGCCAGCAGCGGGACAGGGGGCTTGTTAGAGACCCAGTACTTC	CASSGTGGLLETQYF
TRBJ1-2	14	TRBV6-5	once	-	TGTGCCAGCAGTTACTCGAACCCAGGGATTGGCTACACCTTC	CASSYSNPGIGYTF
TRBJ2-3	17	TRBV5-6	-	TRBD2	TGTGCCAGCAGCTCAATACTAGCGGGAGCCCGCACAGATACGCAGTATTTT	CASSSILAGARTDTQYF
TRBJ2-3	17	TRBV7-2	-	TRBD2	TGTGCCAGCAGCTTAATTAGGCCGGGACTAGCGACCCGGCCGCAGTATTTT	CASSLIRPGLATRPQYF
TRBJ1-2	12	TRBV4-1	once	-	TGCGCCAGCAGCCAAGTCGCGGGGGGCTACACCTTC	CASSQVAGGYTF
TRBJ2-1	15	TRBV5-4	few	-	TGTGCCAGCAGCTTGGTTGCCCAGGGCGGCGATGAGCAGTTCTTC	CASSLVAQGGDEQFF
TRBJ1-5	14	TRBV5-1	-	-	TGCGCCAGCAGCGAGGGAAGCAGCAATCAGCCCCAGCATTTT	CASSEGSSNQPQHF
TRBJ2-2	13	TRBV30	-	-	TGTGCCTGGAGCGGTCGAGACACCGGGGAGCTGTTTTTT	CAWSGRDTGELFF
TRBJ2-5	13	TRBV28	-	TRBD2	TGTGCCAGCAGCCTCGGGGGGATAGAGACCCAGTACTTC	CASSLGGIETQYF
TRBJ2-3	15	TRBV9	few	TRBD2	TGTGCCAGCAGCGCTCTAGCGGGGGTCGCAGATACGCAGTATTTT	CASSALAGVADTQYF
TRBJ1-1	15	TRBV7-2	few	-	TGTGCCAGCAGCTTCCGGGCTCCCCCAGGGGCTGAAGCTTTCTTT	CASSFRAPPGAEAFF
TRBJ2-1	13	TRBV6-5	-	-	TGTGCCAGCAGTGGAACAGCCTACAATGAGCAGTTCTTC	CASSGTAYNEQFF
TRBJ2-3	12	TRBV11-2	-	TRBD2	TGTGCCAGCACGGGGGGTAGGGATACGCAGTATTTT	CASTGGRDTQYF
TRBJ2-2	15	TRBV6-1	-	TRBD1	TGTGCCAGCAGTGAGACACAGGGGACGGGCGGGGAGCTGTTTTTT	CASSETQGTGGELFF
TRBJ2-5	13	TRBV5-1	once	-	TGCGCCAGCAGCGTCGGGGGTCAAGAGACCCAGTACTTC	CASSVGGQETQYF
TRBJ1-2	13	TRBV6-1	few	TRBD1	TGTGCCAGTAGGACAGGGGGTCGGGATGGCTACACCTTC	CASRTGGRDGYTF
TRBJ2-2	16	TRBV4-1	-	-	TGCGCCAGCAGCCCTAGACTGGGAGATAACACCGGGGAGCTGTTTTTT	CASSPRLGDNTGELFF
TRBJ2-7	14	TRBV21-1	-	-	TGTGCCAGCAGCAACCGCAGGGTGCCGGGCGAGCAGTACTTC	CASSNRRVPGEQYF
TRBJ2-7	16	TRBV1	-	-	TGCACCAGCAGCCACGGGACTAGCGGGGCTCTACTCGAGCAGTACTTC	CTSSHGTSGALLEQYF
TRBJ1-5	15	TRBV5-5	few	TRBD1	TGTGCCAGCAGCGAACAGGGGATCAGCAATCAGCCCCAGCATTTT	CASSEQGISNQPQHF
TRBJ2-5	14	TRBV5-4	-	-	TGTGCCAGCAGCTTGGACAGGGCACAAGAGACCCAGTACTTC	CASSLDRAQETQYF
TRBJ2-2	16	TRBV11-2	-	-	TGTGCCAGCAGCAAGGGGCCTTTCGCGAACACCGGGGAGCTGTTTTTT	CASSKGPFANTGELFF
TRBJ2-7	15	TRBV9	-	TRBD1	TGTGCCAGCAGCGTAGGTGGACAGGCACGGGGAGAGCAGTACTTC	CASSVGGQARGEQYF
TRBJ2-7	16	TRBV5-1	-	-	TGCGCCAGCATCTACCGGAGGGGTCTCTTCCAATACGAGCAGTACTTC	CASIYRRGLFQYEQYF
TRBJ1-2	17	TRBV28	few	-	TGTGCCAGCAGTTTATTTCCGTTCCGAACAGTTAACTATGGCTACACCTTC	CASSLFPFRTVNYGYTF
TRBJ1-2	13	TRBV5-1	-	-	TGCGCCAGCACGCCGGGTACCCACTATGGCTACACCTTC	CASTPGTHYGYTF
TRBJ1-2	15	TRBV10-2	-	-	TGCGCCAGCAGTGTGTTAGGGGGGGGTATCTATGGCTACACCTTC	CASSVLGGGIYGYTF
TRBJ2-1	18	TRBV4-2	few	TRBD2	TGTGCCAGCAGCCAAGAAGGGACTAGCGGGATCACTTACAATGAGCAGTTCTTC	CASSQEGTSGITYNEQFF
TRBJ2-5	13	TRBV2	few	TRBD1	TGTGCCAGCAGTTGGACAGGGGTTGAGACCCAGTACTTC	CASSWTGVETQYF
TRBJ2-1	17	TRBV7-7	few	TRBD1	TGTGCCAGCAGCCCCTTGCAGGGGGCGGCCAACTACAATGAGCAGTTCTTC	CASSPLQGAANYNEQFF
TRBJ2-1	15	TRBV7-9	-	TRBD1	TGTGCCAGCAGCCAGGGACAGGGTACCTACAATGAGCAGTTCTTC	CASSQGQGTYNEQFF
TRBJ1-2	13	TRBV6-5	-	-	TGTGCCAGCAGTTATGGGCTCTACTATGGCTACACCTTC	CASSYGLYYGYTF
TRBJ1-2	13	TRBV29-1	once	TRBD1	TGCAGCGTTGAACGGGGACAGGGCTACGGCTACCCCTTC	CSVERGQGYGYPF
TRBJ2-3	14	TRBV9	-	TRBD2	TGTGCCAGCAGCGTAGCTCCTAGCGGGGGCGCCAGGTATTTT	CASSVAPSGGARYF
TRBJ2-5	16	TRBV5-4	few	TRBD1	TGTGCCAGCAGCTCTACCGGCGGACAGGGGGCAGAGACCCAGTACTTC	CASSSTGGQGAETQYF
TRBJ1-5	14	TRBV6-6	-	-	TGTGCCAGCGGACTTGGGAGGGTCAATCAGCCCCAGCATTTT	CASGLGRVNQPQHF